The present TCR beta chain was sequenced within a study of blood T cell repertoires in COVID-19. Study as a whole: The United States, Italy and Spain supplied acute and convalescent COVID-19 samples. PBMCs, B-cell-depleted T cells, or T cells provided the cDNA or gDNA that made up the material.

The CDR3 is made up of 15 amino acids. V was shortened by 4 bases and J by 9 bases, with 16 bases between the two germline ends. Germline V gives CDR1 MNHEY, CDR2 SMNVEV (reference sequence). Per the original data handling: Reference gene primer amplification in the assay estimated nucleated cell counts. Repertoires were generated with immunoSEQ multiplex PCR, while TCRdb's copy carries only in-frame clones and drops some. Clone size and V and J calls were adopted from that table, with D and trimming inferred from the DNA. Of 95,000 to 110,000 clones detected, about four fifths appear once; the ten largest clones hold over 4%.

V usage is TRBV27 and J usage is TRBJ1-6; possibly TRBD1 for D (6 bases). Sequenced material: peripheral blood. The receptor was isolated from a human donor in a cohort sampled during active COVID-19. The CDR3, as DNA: TGTGCCAGCAGTTCTATCGCAGGGGTGGGTTCACCCCTCCACTTT. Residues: CASSSIAGVGSPLHF.